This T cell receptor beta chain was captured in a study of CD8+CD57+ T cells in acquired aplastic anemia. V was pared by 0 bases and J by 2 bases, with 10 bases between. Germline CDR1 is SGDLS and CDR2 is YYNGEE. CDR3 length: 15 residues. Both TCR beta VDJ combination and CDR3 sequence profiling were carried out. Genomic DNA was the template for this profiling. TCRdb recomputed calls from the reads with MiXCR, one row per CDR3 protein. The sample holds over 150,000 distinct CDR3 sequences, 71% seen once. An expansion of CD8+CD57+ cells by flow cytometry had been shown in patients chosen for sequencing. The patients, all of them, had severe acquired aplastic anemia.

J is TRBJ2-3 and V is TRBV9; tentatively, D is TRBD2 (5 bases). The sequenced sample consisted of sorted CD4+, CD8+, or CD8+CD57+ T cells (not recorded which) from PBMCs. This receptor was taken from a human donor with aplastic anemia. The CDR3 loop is CASSVEGVLTDTQYF. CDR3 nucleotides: TGTGCCAGCAGCGTAGAGGGAGTACTCACAGATACGCAGTATTTT.